The rows below give T cell receptor beta chains drawn from one sample of a study of T cell repertoires in cytomegalovirus infection. One entry per CDR3 protein results from TCRdb running MiXCR on the reads. The sample has over 45,000 distinct CDR3 sequences; 20% to 25% are singletons. Which antigens these TCRs recognize remains unknown. The sequences come from CD8+ T cells from cultured PBMCs, collected from culture after CMV antigen stimulation. The receptors were gathered from a human donor in good health (CMV status not recorded). Some clones in this sample may be carry-over from other donors' samples. Both conserved end residues are part of each CDR3. A D gene is named only where the DNA matches it firmly. Expanded clones get a size class; other rows say once, few or many, or leave the size out.

clone_size: NA
j_call: TRBJ1-3
d_call: NA
v_call: TRBV7-2
cdr3_aa: CASSLYVGGIGNTIYF
cdr3_nt: TGTGCCAGCAGCTTATATGTGGGGGGGATCGGAAACACCATATATTTT

clone_size: NA
j_call: TRBJ2-2
d_call: NA
v_call: TRBV7-6
cdr3_aa: CASSLGTENTGELFF
cdr3_nt: TGTGCCAGCAGCTTGGGTACAGAAAACACCGGGGAGCTGTTTTTT

clone_size: few
j_call: TRBJ1-1
d_call: TRBD1
v_call: TRBV7-8
cdr3_aa: CASSLWDREWLAFF
cdr3_nt: TGTGCCAGCAGCTTATGGGACAGGGAGTGGTTAGCTTTCTTT

clone_size: NA
j_call: TRBJ2-1
d_call: NA
v_call: TRBV7-8
cdr3_aa: CASSLIPQGGGVYNEQFF
cdr3_nt: TGTGCCAGCAGCTTAATCCCCCAAGGAGGGGGCGTCTACAATGAGCAGTTCTTC

clone_size: NA
j_call: TRBJ2-3
d_call: NA
v_call: TRBV7-8
cdr3_aa: CASSLEWGRLDTQYF
cdr3_nt: TGTGCCAGCAGCTTAGAGTGGGGACGGTTGGATACGCAGTATTTT

clone_size: few
j_call: TRBJ2-1
d_call: NA
v_call: TRBV4-3
cdr3_aa: CASSRSRASSYNEQFF
cdr3_nt: TGCGCCAGCAGTCGGTCCCGGGCCAGCTCCTACAATGAGCAGTTCTTC

clone_size: NA
j_call: TRBJ1-3
d_call: NA
v_call: TRBV11-2
cdr3_aa: CASSSGAQGISGNTIYF
cdr3_nt: TGTGCCAGCAGCTCCGGGGCGCAGGGGATCTCTGGAAACACCATATATTTT

clone_size: few
j_call: TRBJ2-7
d_call: TRBD2
v_call: TRBV29-1
cdr3_aa: CSVGSRGGGYEQYF
cdr3_nt: TGCAGCGTTGGGTCGCGGGGCGGGGGCTACGAGCAGTACTTC

clone_size: NA
j_call: TRBJ1-1
d_call: TRBD1
v_call: TRBV5-6
cdr3_aa: CASSPGQGLTEAFF
cdr3_nt: TGTGCCAGCAGCCCCGGACAGGGACTCACTGAAGCTTTCTTT

clone_size: NA
j_call: TRBJ2-1
d_call: NA
v_call: TRBV27
cdr3_aa: CASSRLDSPSWDEQFF
cdr3_nt: TGTGCCAGCAGTCGCCTTGACAGCCCGAGTTGGGATGAGCAGTTCTTC

clone_size: few
j_call: TRBJ1-1
d_call: NA
v_call: TRBV27
cdr3_aa: CASSLFGNTEAFF
cdr3_nt: TGTGCCAGCAGTTTATTTGGCAACACTGAAGCTTTCTTT

clone_size: few
j_call: TRBJ1-5
d_call: NA
v_call: TRBV4-3
cdr3_aa: CASSQDWNQPQHF
cdr3_nt: TGCGCCAGCAGCCAAGACTGGAATCAGCCCCAGCATTTT

clone_size: NA
j_call: TRBJ2-5
d_call: NA
v_call: TRBV5-6
cdr3_aa: CASSFIRQGLYQETQYF
cdr3_nt: TGTGCCAGCAGCTTTATCCGACAGGGACTATACCAAGAGACCCAGTACTTC

clone_size: NA
j_call: TRBJ2-7
d_call: NA
v_call: TRBV18
cdr3_aa: CASSPVDFSYEQYF
cdr3_nt: TGTGCCAGCTCACCCGTCGACTTCTCCTACGAGCAGTACTTC

clone_size: NA
j_call: TRBJ2-5
d_call: NA
v_call: TRBV24-1
cdr3_aa: CATSGDLGDETQYF
cdr3_nt: TGTGCCACCAGTGGGGACCTTGGCGATGAGACCCAGTACTTC